The rows below give T cell receptor beta chains drawn from one sample of a study of CD8 T cells in ankylosing spondylitis. Each CDR3 protein is one row after TCRdb ran MiXCR on the 5' RACE reads. The sample has roughly 180,000 distinct CDR3 sequences, 9.8% seen once. The sequenced material came from blood, either unsorted or a sorted T cell fraction (not recorded which). These receptors were taken from a female donor with ankylosing spondylitis or in good health (not recorded which). Both conserved end residues are part of each CDR3.

TRBV12-3/TRBV12-4,CASTSRGFHEQYF
TRBV27,CASTLLNSGTNEQFF
TRBV7-9,CASSPTSGRPTDTQYF
TRBV7-9,CASSAQRNEQFF
TRBV28,CAITQTRYNEQFF
TRBV7-2,CASSHTGLAGGETQYF
TRBV5-6,CASSLGAGAETQYF
TRBV5-5,CASSFPLDGYNEQFF
TRBV7-9,CASSTDRDTGELFF
TRBV13,CASSRAASDEQYF
TRBV20-1,CSGGLFHSYTGELFF
TRBV20-1,CSAVIGNTIYF
TRBV9,CASSVEGWSTEAFF
TRBV23-1,CASSLEPGGTGTDTQYF
TRBV27,CASSLSLRSHEQYF
TRBV20-1,CSARDERSYNEQFF
TRBV20-1,CSADPETSAYNEQFF
TRBV5-1,CASSWTGEEQYF
TRBV27,CASTGASDTQYF
TRBV21-1,CASPTDSTSYEQYF
TRBV12-5,CASGSATGYEQYF
TRBV27,CASSLGQGINEQFF
TRBV7-9,CASSPGNYEQYF
TRBV7-2,CASSLERGVYNEQFF
TRBV6-5,CASSYALAGDEQYF
TRBV27,CASRPGLAIEQYF